This TCR beta chain comes out of a study of blood T cell repertoires in COVID-19. V lost 3 bases to trimming and J lost 4 bases, with 11 bases between them. The CDR3 has 14 residues. The germline V gene encodes CDR1 SGDLS and CDR2 YYNGEE. Clones were sequenced by immunoSEQ multiplex PCR, and TCRdb holds only the in-frame ones, with some missing. The repertoire has about 120,000 clones, 87% of them found once; the top ten carry 25% to 35%. The V gene is TRBV9, the J gene TRBJ1-3; D remains unclear. This clonotype was sampled from a woman aged 70-85 years with acute or convalescent COVID-19. Sequencing was carried out using peripheral blood. CDR3 in DNA: TGTGCCAGCAGCGGATCTTCGACAGGAAACACCATATATTTT. It encodes CASSGSSTGNTIYF.